The 19 T cell receptor beta chains below all came from one sample that was sequenced in a study of blood T cell repertoires in COVID-19. Assay: immunoSEQ multiplex PCR; the TCRdb copy retains only in-frame clones and omits some. The table has roughly 90,000 clones, roughly 90% seen once. Sequencing input: peripheral blood. The receptors come from a man aged 45-65 years with acute or convalescent COVID-19.

The rearrangement uses TRBV6-5 and TRBJ2-1; 10 bases fit TRBD2. Germline values: CDR1 MNHEY, CDR2 SVGAGI. CDR3 size: 15 residues. After removal of 6 bases from V and 5 bases from J, the junction contained 7 bases not matched to a gene. CDR3 DNA sequence: TGTGCCAGCAGCGAGGGACTAGCGTCTCACAATGAGCAGTTCTTC. Amino acids: CASSEGLASHNEQFF.

J is TRBJ2-7 and V is TRBV5-1, with TRBD2 matching 15 bases. The CDR3 is 17 residues long. Germline CDR1 SGHRS, CDR2 YFSETQ. Unmatched junction bases numbered 6, after V lost 4 bases and J lost 1 base. The CDR3 DNA reads as TGCGCCAGCAGCCCGGGACTAGCGGGAGGTGGGTCCTACGAGCAGTACTTC. As protein: CASSPGLAGGGSYEQYF.

The CDR3 spells CASSLDAGGLNEQFF. The CDR3 coding sequence is TGCGCCAGCAGCTTGGATGCGGGAGGGCTCAATGAGCAGTTCTTC. The chain has TRBV5-1 and TRBJ2-1; 9 bases are shared with TRBD2. Germline lookup yields CDR1 SGHRS and CDR2 YFSETQ. The CDR3 extends over 15 amino acids. The V and J ends lost 0 bases and 6 bases, in that order; junction bases with no gene match: 4.

The chain uses TRBV9 and TRBJ2-3; 12 positions agree with TRBD1. V dropped 0 bases and J dropped 0; count of bases not matched to a gene: 5. The CDR3 spans 18 residues. CDR1 is SGDLS, CDR2 YYNGEE, per germline. This chain's CDR3 is CASSVAGTGGPSTDTQYF. CDR3 nucleotide sequence: TGTGCCAGCAGCGTAGCCGGGACAGGGGGCCCTAGCACAGATACGCAGTATTTT.

The chain has TRBV28 and TRBJ1-1; D possibly corresponds to TRBD1 (6 bases). Trimming took off 5 bases at V and 4 bases at J, with 17 bases between the two ends. The CDR3 sequence is 15 residues long. Germline V gives CDR1 MDHEN, CDR2 SYDVKM. The DNA for the CDR3 is TGTGCCAGCAGTCAAGGGACACTTCGGGGCACTGAAGCTTTCTTT. Amino acid sequence: CASSQGTLRGTEAFF.

This chain uses TRBV4-1 with TRBJ1-6, with D hard to call. From germline, CDR1 is MGHRA and CDR2 YSYEKL. The length of the CDR3 is 17 residues. Trimming removed 1 base from V and 0 bases from J, with 10 bases in between. CDR3 coding DNA: TGCGCCAGCAGCCAAGGAGGGTTTGGCTCCTATAATTCACCCCTCCACTTT. This encodes CASSQGGFGSYNSPLHF.

The chain joins TRBV27 to TRBJ2-6; the match to TRBD1 covers 7 bases. The V gene's germline CDR1 is MNHEY and CDR2 SMNVEV (reference sequence). V trimming: 5 bases; J trimming: 0 bases; junction bases outside the gene matches: 4. The CDR3 is 16 amino acids. CDR3 nucleotides: TGTGCCAGCAGTGAGCGACAGGGCTCTGGGGCCAACGTCCTGACTTTC. It yields the protein CASSERQGSGANVLTF. The full variable domain, rest sourced from reference TRBV27 and TRBJ2-6, is EAQVTQNPRYLITVTGKKLTVTCSQNMNHEYMSWYRQDPGLGLRQIYYSMNVEVTDKGDVPEGYKVSRKEKRNFPLILESPSPNQTSLYFCASSERQGSGANVLTFGAGSRLTVL.

The V and J genes are TRBV7-9 and TRBJ2-1; 7 bases agree with TRBD1. V shed 1 base and J 5 bases; nucleotides not matched to a gene: 2. The CDR3 is 14 amino acids. CDR1 SEHNR and CDR2 FQNEAQ come from the germline V gene (reference sequence). The CDR3 DNA sequence: TGTGCCAGCAGCTTAGGACAGGGCGACAATGAGCAGTTCTTC. Residues: CASSLGQGDNEQFF.

The chain joins TRBV6-4 to TRBJ2-1, with TRBD2 matching over 10 bases. The trim removed 3 bases at V and 9 bases at J, leaving 8 bases unmatched. There are 15 residues in the CDR3. CDR1 and CDR2 (germline): MRHNA, SNTAGT. As DNA, the CDR3 is TGTGCCAGCAGTGAAATAGCGGGAGGAATAAGTGAGCAGTTCTTC. Translated, it gives CASSEIAGGISEQFF.

This clone appeared once. The chain joins TRBV27 to TRBJ1-5; 9 bases agree with TRBD1. The CDR3 spans 14 residues. CDR1 MNHEY and CDR2 SMNVEV come from the germline V gene (reference sequence). The V and J ends lost 6 bases and 7 bases, in that order; junction bases with no gene match: 7. The CDR3 sequence: CASRGTGKLQPQHF. The CDR3 DNA reads TGTGCCAGCAGGGGGACAGGGAAACTGCAGCCCCAGCATTTT.

The V call is TRBV15, the J call TRBJ1-1; 7 bases fit TRBD1. The CDR3 runs to 15 residues. Germline CDR1 and CDR2: LNHNV and YYDKDF (reference sequence). Unmatched junction bases numbered 11, after V lost 4 bases and J lost 6 bases. In nucleotides, the CDR3 is TGTGCCACCAGCACCCACCTGGAGGGGGCCTCTGAAGCTTTCTTT. It codes for CATSTHLEGASEAFF.

The chain is built from TRBV5-1 and TRBJ2-3, with D possibly being TRBD2 (6 bases). Germline CDR1 reads SGHRS; CDR2 reads YFSETQ. The CDR3 spans 14 residues. V lost 5 bases and J lost 2, with 12 bases in between. This chain's CDR3 is CASRRLDLTDTQYF. In DNA, the CDR3 is TGCGCCAGCAGACGACTAGACCTCACAGATACGCAGTATTTT.

The chain links TRBV7-9 to TRBJ1-4; D is unresolved. Germline CDR1 is SEHNR and CDR2 is FQNEAQ (reference sequence). This CDR3 region has 15 residues. V lost 5 bases, J lost 4 bases, and 14 bases lay in between. The CDR3 here is CASSLSGMFNEKLFF. Written as DNA, the CDR3 is TGTGCCAGCAGCCTATCCGGGATGTTTAATGAAAAACTGTTTTTT.

This chain joins TRBV19 and TRBJ2-3; D remains ambiguous. Between the trimmed V and J ends, which lost 2 bases and 2 bases, there was a span of 8 bases. CDR1 and CDR2 from the germline V gene are LNHDA and SQIVND (reference sequence). The CDR3 has 14 residues. The CDR3 sequence is CASSIQASTDTQYF. CDR3 DNA sequence: TGTGCCAGTAGTATACAGGCCTCCACAGATACGCAGTATTTT.

V gene TRBV29-1 combines with J gene TRBJ1-1; 8 bases are shared with TRBD1. The CDR3 totals 12 residues. Trimming cost V 4 bases and J 7 bases; bases outside gene matches: 5. Germline-derived CDR1 and CDR2 are SQVTM and ANQGSEA. The CDR3 protein is CSVVRQGFEAFF. DNA for the CDR3: TGCAGCGTTGTGAGACAGGGGTTTGAAGCTTTCTTT.

The chain recombines TRBV29-1 with TRBJ2-2; a possible D gene is TRBD1 (6 bases). This CDR3 has 12 amino acids. Per germline, CDR1 SQVTM and CDR2 ANQGSEA. V lost 5 bases and J lost 8, with 12 bases in between. CDR3 protein: CSVTGLRGELFF. The CDR3 DNA sequence: TGCAGCGTTACAGGGTTAAGGGGGGAGCTGTTTTTT.

V gene TRBV7-9 combines with J gene TRBJ1-4; a possible D gene is TRBD1 (5 bases). CDR3 length: 16 amino acids. V was clipped by 7 bases and J by 4 bases, with 19 bases between them. The V gene's germline CDR1 is SEHNR and CDR2 FQNEAQ (reference sequence). CDR3 protein: CASTTGGTAYNEKLFF. As DNA, the CDR3 is TGTGCCAGCACCACGGGGGGAACAGCCTATAATGAAAAACTGTTTTTT.

For the CDR3, the DNA is TGTGCCAGTGGGGCCCCGTTCCCTTTCTATGGCTACACCTTC. It is translated as CASGAPFPFYGYTF. V usage is TRBV19 and J usage is TRBJ1-2; tentatively, D is TRBD1 (5 bases). Germline-derived CDR1 and CDR2 are LNHDA and SQIVND (reference sequence). This CDR3 has 14 residues. The V end lost 8 bases, the J end lost 4 bases, and 17 bases lay between the germline ends.

For the CDR3, the DNA is TGTGCCAGCAGTTACCGCGGGACAGGTTCTTCCGAAAAACTGTTTTTT. Protein sequence: CASSYRGTGSSEKLFF. The chain employs TRBV6-2 or TRBV6-3 and TRBJ1-4; 8 bases match TRBD1. From germline, CDR1 is MNHEY and CDR2 SVGEGT. CDR3 length: 16 amino acids. Trimming removed 2 bases from V and 8 bases from J; junction bases left unmatched: 10.